The TCR beta chain under discussion was sequenced for a study of cytotoxic CD8 clonotypes in ibrutinib-treated CLL (dated by TCRdb to about 2021). Study-wide context: The cohort was composed of under 12 relapsed/refractory and around 15 treatment-naive patients; IGHV unmutated status was identified in approximately 18 patients. Responses were partial in 25 or so patients and complete in 2; after median approximately 69 months follow-up, about 14 stayed in remission and about twelve progressed. Response samples were obtained after a median of about 13 months of treatment, with a range of about 6 to 36 months. Samples averaged about 260,000 productive templates and 94,082 productive rearrangements. Of the approximately 94 people in the trial, about two dozen had longitudinal samples available. Cryopreserved peripheral blood mononuclear cells were collected at three points: before therapy, at response, and at either sustained remission or disease progression. Patients were still on ibrutinib when every remission and progressive disease sample was collected.

Inclusive of the bounding cysteine and phenylalanine, the CDR3 is 15 residues long. CDR3 DNA is the only sequence kept; it has 45 bases, read in frame from the first base. Looking up the germline V gene yields CDR1 SGHTA and CDR2 FQGNSA. The germline ends are 9 bases apart after V is trimmed by 1 base and J by 3 bases. Interpreted using the paper, the time point label stands for: roughly 2 years on ibrutinib. For TCR beta library preparation, approximately 2 micrograms of genomic DNA were extracted from the cryopreserved PBMCs. Longitudinal blood samples from CLL patients receiving ibrutinib monotherapy were subjected to high-throughput TCR beta sequencing. The patients took part in an open-label, single-center phase 2 trial of ibrutinib monotherapy. What the study reported, not specific to this receptor: Public clonotypes were rare and either shrank or stayed stable during treatment, and the rise in clonality at ibrutinib response reflected expansion of private clonotypes. Lymph node repertoires were not examined, and the timing of sampling was not matched between patients in sustained remission and those whose disease progressed. An increase in clonality was observed at ibrutinib response, with clonality remaining stable during sustained remission and falling back toward baseline at progression. At baseline, clonality was higher than in age-matched healthy donors and showed a strong correlation with circulating CD8+ T-cell counts.

For this clone: This receptor's antigen is unknown. Base qualities are not recorded, but no much larger clone differs from it by a single base.

Each clonotype received, on average, around 10x coverage in deep resolution sequencing performed on a MiSeq, where the target depth lay between 1 in 1 million and 1 in 200,000 T cells. The immunoSEQ hsTCRB Kit was used to generate the TCR beta libraries. For the original study's pipeline: The data were analyzed with ImmunoSEQ Analyzer and ImmunoSEQ Data Assistant, and V, D and J gene assignments followed IMGT definitions. Clonality was computed as one minus normalized Shannon entropy of productive rearrangement frequencies, ranging from 0 to 1. Public clonotype analysis was restricted to overrepresented clonotypes comprising at least 0.05% of each patient's repertoire. Repertoires from about a dozen age-matched healthy donors in immuneACCESS were used as clonality controls. In TCRdb, the immuneACCESS table is reduced to in-frame sequences with V and J assigned. These tables do not hold every clone; where another copy was compared, an unresolved V gene accounts for under half, and the others remain unexplained. V, J and clone size are taken as reported in that table, and D and trimming were inferred from the DNA itself. Within this sample are roughly 180,000 clones, with about 84% of them counted one time only. Together, the top ten hold about 4.3% of the sample.

The rearrangement combines TRBV7-2 with TRBJ1-4, with no confident D gene call. The source was PBMCs, collected after 24 months of ibrutinib treatment. The TCR comes from a human donor with chronic lymphocytic leukemia. The CDR3 is CASSLENPANEKLFF. The DNA is as follows: TGTGCCAGCAGCTTAGAAAACCCAGCTAATGAAAAACTGTTTTTT.